These 20 T cell receptor beta chains were sequenced from one sample in a study of blood T cell repertoires in COVID-19. Produced via immunoSEQ multiplex PCR; TCRdb's table is partial and in-frame only. The repertoire holds over 150,000 clones, 70% to 90% seen once, with 0.85% to 1.2% in the top ten. The sample comprised peripheral blood. The source is a middle-aged man with acute or convalescent COVID-19.

V and J are TRBV5-6 and TRBJ2-3; TRBD2 agrees at 12 bases. The CDR3 consists of 16 residues. The V and J ends lost 4 bases and 3 bases, in that order; junction bases with no gene match: 6. The germline V gene has CDR1 SGHDT and CDR2 YYEEEE. In DNA form, the CDR3 reads TGTGCCAGCAGCAGACTAGCGGGGGTCCATACAGATACGCAGTATTTT. Amino acids: CASSRLAGVHTDTQYF.

The chain combines TRBV27 with TRBJ2-7, with TRBD1 identical over 9 bases. This CDR3 spans 14 amino acids. Germline loops: CDR1 MNHEY, CDR2 SMNVEV (reference sequence). V was clipped by 6 bases and J by 4 bases; unmatched bases: 7. In nucleotides, the CDR3 is TGTGCCAGCAGATGGGGACAGGGAGAATACGAGCAGTACTTC. Protein product: CASRWGQGEYEQYF.

This chain connects TRBV10-2 to TRBJ2-7; 8 bases are shared with TRBD1. After removal of 5 bases from V and 5 bases from J, the junction contained 2 bases not matched to a gene. The V gene's germline CDR1 is WSHSY and CDR2 SAAADI. The CDR3 spans 12 residues. As DNA, the CDR3 is TGCGCCAGCAGTAAGACAGGGGACGAGCAGTACTTC. The encoded protein is CASSKTGDEQYF.

The chain combines TRBV6-5 with TRBJ2-2; D uncertain. V lost 1 base and J lost 2, with 11 bases in between. This CDR3 region has 16 residues. The germline gives CDR1 MNHEY, CDR2 SVGAGI. The CDR3 region is CASSYFAASNTGELFF. The CDR3 region has the DNA TGTGCCAGCAGTTACTTTGCGGCAAGTAACACCGGGGAGCTGTTTTTT.

The CDR3 is CASSQGPANYGYTF. The CDR3 bases are TGCGCCAGCAGCCAGGGTCCAGCTAACTATGGCTACACCTTC. V is TRBV5-1 and J is TRBJ1-2, with D perhaps TRBD1 (5 bases). V lost 4 bases and J 0 bases, leaving 10 bases between the germline ends. In germline, CDR1 is SGHRS, CDR2 YFSETQ. CDR3 size: 14 residues.

In this sample, this clone turned up once. The chain carries TRBV5-4 and TRBJ1-3, with 7 bases that match TRBD1. V dropped 2 bases and J dropped 4; count of bases not matched to a gene: 6. This CDR3 contains 15 residues. Germline V lookup: CDR1 SGHNT, CDR2 YYREEE (reference sequence). The CDR3 coding sequence is TGTGCCAGCAGCTTCCCGGGACAGCAAGGAAACACCATATATTTT. This codes for CASSFPGQQGNTIYF.

V is TRBV6-2 or TRBV6-3 and J is TRBJ2-7, with 8 bases lining up with TRBD2. This CDR3 contains 15 residues. The V gene end was trimmed by 4 bases and the J gene end by 5 bases; junction bases not matched to a gene: 10. Germline V CDR1 and CDR2: MNHEY, SVGEGT. The CDR3 protein is CASSSYSGASDEQYF. The CDR3, as DNA: TGTGCCAGCAGTTCCTATAGCGGGGCGAGTGACGAGCAGTACTTC.

V gene TRBV24-1 combines with J gene TRBJ1-2, with 7 bases identical to TRBD1. The CDR3 totals 15 residues. Germline lookup yields CDR1 KGHDR and CDR2 SFDVKD. V was clipped by 2 bases and J by 3 bases; unmatched bases: 5. Here the CDR3 reads CATSDSRGGHYGYTF. The CDR3 nucleotides are TGTGCCACCAGTGATTCAAGAGGGGGCCACTATGGCTACACCTTC.

The chain joins TRBV6-1 to TRBJ1-2; TRBD1 aligns across 10 bases. The germline V gene has CDR1 MNHNS and CDR2 SASEGT. The CDR3 covers 15 residues. J was trimmed by 3 bases and V by 3 bases; bases with no gene match: 4. The CDR3 sequence is CASSDPGQGHYGYTF. The CDR3 DNA reads TGTGCCAGCAGTGATCCGGGACAGGGGCACTATGGCTACACCTTC.

This chain uses TRBV18 with TRBJ2-7; TRBD1 matches at 8 bases. The CDR3 contains 15 residues. V dropped 4 bases and J dropped 5; count of bases not matched to a gene: 10. CDR1 is KGHSH and CDR2 is LQKENI in the germline V gene. CDR3 sequence reads: CASSRVDRGANEQYF. The CDR3, as DNA: TGTGCCAGCTCACGGGTCGACAGGGGAGCGAACGAGCAGTACTTC.

J is TRBJ1-1 and V is TRBV30; D ambiguous. Germline CDR1 reads GTSNPN; CDR2 reads SVGIG (reference sequence). Trimming shortened V by 8 bases and J by 11 bases, and 15 bases separated the two germline ends. The CDR3 runs to 10 residues. This chain's CDR3 is CAGEGVGAFF. DNA of the CDR3: TGTGCCGGGGAGGGAGTTGGCGCTTTCTTT.

This chain links TRBV6-6 with TRBJ2-7; TRBD1 is a possible D gene (5 bases). V lost 5 bases and J lost 0, with 23 bases in between. This CDR3 is 18 amino acids long. From germline, CDR1 is MNHNY and CDR2 SVGAGI (reference sequence). For the CDR3, the DNA is TGTGCCAGCAGTCCCCGAAACAGGAAAGGCTACAGCTCCTACGAGCAGTACTTC. Translation gives CASSPRNRKGYSSYEQYF.

The V gene is TRBV25-1, the J gene TRBJ1-1; D is possibly TRBD1 (6 bases). Germline assignment: CDR1 MGHDK and CDR2 SYGVNS. CDR3 size: 16 residues. The V and J ends lost 4 bases and 3 bases respectively, with 18 bases between them. The CDR3 reads CASSVSRWGGHTEAFF. The CDR3 coding sequence is TGTGCCAGCAGTGTATCGCGTTGGGGGGGGCACACTGAAGCTTTCTTT.

This chain connects TRBV3-1 (or the pseudogene TRBV3-2) to TRBJ2-7; tentative D call: TRBD2 (6 bases). Germline loops: CDR1 LGHDT, CDR2 YNNKEL (reference sequence). The length of the CDR3 is 13 residues. V was cut by 1 base and J by 2 bases, with 6 bases left in between. The CDR3 coding sequence is TGTGCCAGCAGCCAAGGCGGGGCCTACGAGCAGTACTTC. The encoded protein is CASSQGGAYEQYF.

This chain uses TRBV28 with TRBJ1-2; D ambiguous. The CDR3 covers 13 residues. Germline V gives CDR1 MDHEN, CDR2 SYDVKM. Deletions cut 2 bases from V and 8 bases from J, with 12 bases between. DNA for the CDR3: TGTGCCAGCAGTTTAACGCAGGTGCCGGGCTACACCTTC. Translating gives CASSLTQVPGYTF.

This clone appeared a single time. The chain joins TRBV9 to TRBJ2-2, with 9 nucleotides matching TRBD1. The germline V gene encodes CDR1 SGDLS and CDR2 YYNGEE. The CDR3 covers 13 residues. V dropped 0 bases and J dropped 12; count of bases not matched to a gene: 3. CDR3 DNA sequence: TGTGCCAGCAGCGTAGACGGGACAGGGCAGCTGTTTTTT. It yields the protein CASSVDGTGQLFF.

The rearrangement links TRBV28 to TRBJ2-5; 8 bases match TRBD1. V lost 6 bases, J lost 5 bases, and 5 bases stayed unmatched. The CDR3 runs to 13 residues. Germline values: CDR1 MDHEN, CDR2 SYDVKM. CDR3 amino acids: CASRTDRGETQYF. The CDR3 region has the DNA TGTGCCAGCAGAACAGACAGGGGTGAGACCCAGTACTTC.

This CDR3 reads CASSLGGQGYYEQYF. CDR3 bases: TGCGCCAGCAGCTTAGGGGGACAGGGGTACTACGAGCAGTACTTC. The chain has TRBV5-1 and TRBJ2-7, with 10 bases that match TRBD1. Germline lookup yields CDR1 SGHRS and CDR2 YFSETQ. CDR3 length equals 15 residues. V lost 2 bases and J lost 3; bases outside the gene matches: 5.

J is TRBJ1-1 and V is TRBV29-1, with 9 bases matching TRBD1. V trimming: 6 bases; J trimming: 5 bases; junction bases outside the gene matches: 13. Germline V gene data show CDR1 as SQVTM and CDR2 as ANQGSEA. This CDR3 comprises 15 residues. The CDR3 bases are TGCAGCGTAACTCACTTGCCGGGACAGGGAACTGAAGCTTTCTTT. Translating gives CSVTHLPGQGTEAFF.

The chain couples TRBV14 to TRBJ1-2; D ambiguous. The CDR3 spans 13 residues. V lost 3 bases, J lost 10 bases, and 15 bases lay in between. Per germline, CDR1 SGHDN and CDR2 FVKESK. CDR3 in amino acids: CASSHSGGKAYTF. CDR3 DNA: TGTGCCAGCAGCCATTCGGGCGGGAAGGCCTACACCTTC.